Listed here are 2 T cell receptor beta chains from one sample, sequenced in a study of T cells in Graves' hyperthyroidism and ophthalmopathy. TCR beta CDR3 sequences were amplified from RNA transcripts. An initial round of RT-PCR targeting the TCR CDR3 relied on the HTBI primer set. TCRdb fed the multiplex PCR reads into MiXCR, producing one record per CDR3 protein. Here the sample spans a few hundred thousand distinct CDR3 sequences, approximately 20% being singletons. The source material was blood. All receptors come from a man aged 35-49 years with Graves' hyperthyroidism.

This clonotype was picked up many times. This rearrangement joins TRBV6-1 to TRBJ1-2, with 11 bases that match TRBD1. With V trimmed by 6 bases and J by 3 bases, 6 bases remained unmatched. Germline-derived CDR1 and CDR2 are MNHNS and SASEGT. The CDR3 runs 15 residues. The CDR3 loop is CASRDRTGGDYGYTF. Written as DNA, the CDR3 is TGTGCCAGCAGGGACCGGACAGGGGGCGACTATGGCTACACCTTC.

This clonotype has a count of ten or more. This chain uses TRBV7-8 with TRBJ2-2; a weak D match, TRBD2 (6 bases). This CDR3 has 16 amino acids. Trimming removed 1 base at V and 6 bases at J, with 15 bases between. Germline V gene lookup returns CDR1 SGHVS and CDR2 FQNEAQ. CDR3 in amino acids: CASSLDGLGGSGELFF. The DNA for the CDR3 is TGTGCCAGCAGCTTAGATGGTTTAGGAGGGTCCGGGGAGCTGTTTTTT. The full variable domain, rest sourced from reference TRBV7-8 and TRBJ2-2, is GAGVSQSPRYKVAKRGQDVALRCDPISGHVSLFWYQQALGQGPEFLTYFQNEAQLDKSGLPSDRFFAERPEGSVSTLKIQRTQQEDSAVYLCASSLDGLGGSGELFFGEGSRLTVL.